The rows below give T cell receptor beta chains drawn from one sample of a study of shared clonotypes between healthy human individuals. Here immunoSEQ multiplex PCR was the method, and the copy in TCRdb shows in-frame clones only, minus some. The table has more than 400,000 clones, 65% to 85% seen once. Sequencing was done on a sample of PBMCs. These receptors originate from a woman aged 40 to 50 in good health. Some clones in this sample may be carry-over from other donors' samples. Both conserved end residues are part of each CDR3. A D gene is named only where the DNA matches it firmly. Clone size is not always given. Where it is, it says once, few, many or a class for expanded clones.

abundance	v_gene	j_gene	d_gene	CDR3aa	CDR3nt
NA	TRBV6-1	TRBJ1-2	NA	CASSEEGSLYGYTF	TGTGCCAGCAGTGAAGAGGGCAGCCTCTATGGCTACACCTTC
NA	TRBV11-2	TRBJ1-2	NA	CASSFGFGYTF	TGTGCCAGCAGCTTCGGGTTCGGCTACACCTTC
once	TRBV6-1	TRBJ1-2	NA	CASSEATGGPYGYTF	TGTGCCAGCAGTGAAGCCACCGGGGGCCCCTATGGCTACACCTTC
NA	TRBV7-9	TRBJ1-5	NA	CASSYRRPWLDQPQHF	TGTGCCAGCAGCTACCGTCGCCCCTGGTTGGATCAGCCCCAGCATTTT
NA	TRBV5-6	TRBJ2-3	NA	CASRGWGLADTQYF	TGTGCCAGCAGAGGTTGGGGATTGGCAGATACGCAGTATTTT
few	TRBV10-3	TRBJ1-5	NA	CAISESVEQPQHF	TGTGCCATCAGTGAGTCGGTGGAGCAGCCCCAGCACTTT
NA	TRBV5-6	TRBJ2-2	TRBD1	CASSFRDRNTGELFF	TGTGCCAGCAGCTTCCGGGACAGAAACACCGGGGAGCTGTTTTTT
NA	TRBV14	TRBJ2-6	NA	CASSQARANVLTF	TGTGCCAGCAGCCAAGCCCGGGCCAACGTCCTGACTTTC
NA	TRBV7-6	TRBJ2-2	NA	CASSFGGRFSELFF	TGTGCCAGCAGCTTTGGGGGTCGTTTTTCGGAGCTGTTTTTT
NA	TRBV28	TRBJ2-7	NA	CASSTPGHTYEQYF	TGTGCCAGCAGTACACCGGGACATACCTACGAGCAGTACTTC
NA	TRBV6-1	TRBJ2-7	TRBD1	CASSGTGTVFYEQYF	TGTGCCAGCAGTGGGACCGGGACAGTGTTCTACGAGCAGTACTTC
NA	TRBV5-1	TRBJ1-1	TRBD1	CASSPRDRNTEAFF	TGCGCCAGCAGCCCCCGGGACAGGAACACTGAAGCTTTCTTT
NA	TRBV7-9	TRBJ1-5	NA	CASEGSGNQPQHF	TGTGCCAGCGAGGGTAGTGGCAATCAGCCCCAGCATTTT
NA	TRBV7-2	TRBJ2-5	TRBD2	CASSNRLAGTETQYF	TGTGCCAGCAGCAACCGACTAGCGGGAACAGAGACCCAGTACTTC
NA	TRBV7-2	TRBJ2-5	NA	CASSRAEGFQETQYF	TGTGCCAGCAGCCGCGCGGAGGGATTCCAAGAGACCCAGTACTTC
NA	TRBV18	TRBJ2-1	TRBD2	CASSPIGLAGRDEQFF	TGTGCCAGCTCACCTATTGGACTAGCGGGGAGGGATGAGCAGTTCTTC
NA	TRBV9	TRBJ1-1	TRBD1	CASSVADRGTEAFF	TGTGCCAGCAGCGTAGCGGACAGGGGGACTGAAGCTTTCTTT
NA	TRBV11-2	TRBJ2-7	TRBD2	CASSFQLAGGREQYF	TGTGCCAGCAGCTTTCAATTGGCGGGAGGTCGCGAGCAGTACTTC
NA	TRBV7-7	TRBJ2-2	TRBD2	CASSHRGAGGHVTGELFF	TGTGCTAGCAGCCACCGAGGGGCGGGAGGGCACGTCACCGGGGAGCTGTTTTTT
once	TRBV7-2	TRBJ1-4	NA	CASSSGPPEKLFF	TGTGCCAGCAGCTCGGGCCCCCCGGAAAAACTGTTTTTT
NA	TRBV7-7	TRBJ2-5	TRBD1	CASSAQTGVETQYF	TGTGCCAGCAGCGCACAGACAGGGGTTGAGACCCAGTACTTC
few	TRBV5-1	TRBJ1-1	TRBD1	CASSQGGSGAEAFF	TGCGCCAGCAGCCAAGGGGGCTCAGGGGCTGAAGCTTTCTTT
NA	TRBV6-5	TRBJ2-5	NA	CASSYSPGSPGETQYF	TGTGCCAGCAGTTACTCTCCCGGGAGTCCCGGAGAGACCCAGTACTTC
NA	TRBV4-3	TRBJ2-2	TRBD2	CASSQDLLAGHTGELFF	TGCGCCAGCAGCCAAGATCTGCTAGCGGGACACACCGGGGAGCTGTTTTTT
NA	TRBV11-2	TRBJ2-3	NA	CASRFRGSSTDTQYF	TGTGCCAGCCGCTTTAGGGGCTCTAGCACAGATACGCAGTATTTT
NA	TRBV7-3	TRBJ2-7	NA	CASSFYRHPGPYEQYF	TGTGCCAGCAGCTTCTATCGGCACCCCGGACCCTACGAGCAGTACTTC
once	TRBV5-1	TRBJ1-1	NA	CASSTPTSNTEAFF	TGCGCCAGCAGCACCCCCACTTCAAACACTGAAGCTTTCTTT
NA	TRBV27	TRBJ2-7	TRBD2	CASSSSGRGFEQYF	TGTGCCAGCAGTTCTAGCGGGAGGGGGTTCGAGCAGTACTTC
NA	TRBV28	TRBJ2-5	TRBD2	CAVTSVQTQYF	TGTGCCGTTACTAGCGTGCAGACCCAGTACTTC
NA	TRBV10-3	TRBJ2-7	NA	CAIREGAGESYEQYF	TGTGCCATCAGGGAGGGGGCAGGGGAATCCTACGAGCAGTACTTC
NA	TRBV4-2	TRBJ1-2	TRBD1	CASRQGWDFYTF	TGTGCCAGCAGACAGGGGTGGGATTTCTACACCTTC
NA	TRBV11-2	TRBJ2-7	TRBD1	CASSLDRLDEQYF	TGTGCCAGCAGCTTGGACAGGTTGGACGAGCAGTACTTC
NA	TRBV6-1	TRBJ2-1	NA	CASSDPSSPLDNEQFF	TGTGCCAGCAGTGACCCCAGCTCACCTCTCGACAATGAGCAGTTCTTC
NA	TRBV30	TRBJ2-7	NA	CAWSPPSEQYF	TGTGCCTGGAGTCCCCCCTCAGAGCAGTACTTC
NA	TRBV11-2	TRBJ2-3	TRBD2	CASSLGSGRATDTQYF	TGTGCCAGCAGCTTAGGGAGCGGGAGGGCCACAGATACGCAGTATTTT
NA	TRBV19	TRBJ2-2	NA	CASSILANTGELFF	TGTGCCAGTAGTATATTGGCGAACACCGGGGAGCTGTTTTTT
NA	TRBV28	TRBJ1-1	TRBD1	CASSLWTGSNTEAFF	TGTGCCAGCAGTTTATGGACAGGGTCGAACACTGAAGCTTTCTTT
NA	TRBV6-5	TRBJ1-6	NA	CASSYTSTDSPLHF	TGTGCCAGCAGTTACACGTCGACAGATTCACCCCTCCACTTT
NA	TRBV19	TRBJ2-6	TRBD1	CASSRAEDREISGANVLTF	TGTGCCAGTAGTCGAGCGGAGGACAGGGAGATATCTGGGGCCAACGTCCTGACTTTC
NA	TRBV18	TRBJ2-2	TRBD2	CASSRSSGRTGELFF	TGTGCCAGCTCACGTTCTAGCGGGAGGACCGGGGAGCTGTTTTTT
NA	TRBV15	TRBJ2-6	TRBD1	CSTSSEPKGAYGVNVLTF	TGTTCCACCAGCAGCGAACCCAAGGGGGCGTATGGGGTCAACGTCCTGACTTTC
many	TRBV19	TRBJ2-7	NA	CASSFSLGEQYF	TGTGCCAGTAGTTTTTCCTTAGGAGAGCAGTACTTC
NA	TRBV28	TRBJ2-1	NA	CASTPMGASGSYNEQFF	TGTGCCAGCACCCCCATGGGGGCTAGCGGCTCCTACAATGAGCAGTTCTTC
NA	TRBV11-2	TRBJ2-4	NA	CASSPGIAKNIQYF	TGTGCCAGCAGCCCCGGCATAGCCAAAAACATTCAGTACTTC
once	TRBV29-1	TRBJ2-1	NA	CSISGGSSSYNEQFF	TGCAGCATCAGTGGGGGCTCAAGCTCCTACAATGAGCAGTTCTTC
NA	TRBV30	TRBJ1-1	NA	CAWSPRGIPTATDAF	TGTGCCTGGAGCCCCCGGGGTATCCCGACAGCCACCGACGCCTTT
NA	TRBV10-2	TRBJ2-7	TRBD1	CASSQRQGAFYEQYF	TGCGCCAGCAGCCAACGACAGGGGGCTTTCTACGAGCAGTACTTC
NA	TRBV5-1	TRBJ2-5	TRBD2	CASSLDALAGVETQYF	TGCGCCAGCAGCTTGGATGCACTAGCGGGAGTTGAGACCCAGTACTTC
NA	TRBV18	TRBJ2-4	NA	CASSGVGKNIQYF	TGTGCCAGCTCAGGTGTGGGAAAAAACATTCAGTACTTC
NA	TRBV11-2	TRBJ2-7	NA	CASRIGLYSYEQYF	TGTGCCAGCAGAATTGGGCTATACTCCTACGAGCAGTACTTC
few	TRBV15	TRBJ2-3	NA	CATSRAMGGTDTQYF	TGTGCCACCAGCAGAGCTATGGGGGGCACAGATACGCAGTATTTT
NA	TRBV5-1	TRBJ1-2	NA	CASSLEVGGYTF	TGCGCCAGCAGCTTGGAAGTGGGAGGCTACACCTTC